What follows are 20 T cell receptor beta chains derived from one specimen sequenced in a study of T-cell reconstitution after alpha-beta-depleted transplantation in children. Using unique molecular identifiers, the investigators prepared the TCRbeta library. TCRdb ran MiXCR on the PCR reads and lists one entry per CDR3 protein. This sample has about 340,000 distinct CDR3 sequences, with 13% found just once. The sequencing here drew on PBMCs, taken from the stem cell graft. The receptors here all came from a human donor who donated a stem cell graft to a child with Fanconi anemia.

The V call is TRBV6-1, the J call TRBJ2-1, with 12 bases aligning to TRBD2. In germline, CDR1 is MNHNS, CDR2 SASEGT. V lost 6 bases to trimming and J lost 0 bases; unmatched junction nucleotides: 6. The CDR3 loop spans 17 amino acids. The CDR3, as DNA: TGTGCCAGCAGGAGCGGACTAGCGGGAAGCTCCTACAATGAGCAGTTCTTC. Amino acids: CASRSGLAGSSYNEQFF.

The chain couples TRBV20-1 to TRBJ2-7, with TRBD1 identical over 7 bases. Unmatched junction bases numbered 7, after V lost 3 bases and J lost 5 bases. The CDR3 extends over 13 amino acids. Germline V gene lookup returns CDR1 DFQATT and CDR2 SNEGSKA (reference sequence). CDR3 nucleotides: TGCAGTGCTAGGGCCAGGGGGACCAACGAGCAGTACTTC. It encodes CSARARGTNEQYF.

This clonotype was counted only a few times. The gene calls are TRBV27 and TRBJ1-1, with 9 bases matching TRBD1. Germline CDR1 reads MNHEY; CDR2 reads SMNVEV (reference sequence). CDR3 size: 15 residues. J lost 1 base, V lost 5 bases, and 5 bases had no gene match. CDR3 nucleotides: TGTGCCAGCAGTCACGGGGACAGGGAGAACACTGAAGCTTTCTTT. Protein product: CASSHGDRENTEAFF.

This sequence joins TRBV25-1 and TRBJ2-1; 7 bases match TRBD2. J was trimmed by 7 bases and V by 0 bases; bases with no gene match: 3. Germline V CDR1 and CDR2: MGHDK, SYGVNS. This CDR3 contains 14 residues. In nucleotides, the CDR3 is TGTGCCAGCAGTGAATATGGGACTAAAAATGAGCAGTTCTTC. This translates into CASSEYGTKNEQFF. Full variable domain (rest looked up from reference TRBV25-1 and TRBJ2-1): EADIYQTPRYLVIGTGKKITLECSQTMGHDKMYWYQQDPGMELHLIHYSYGVNSTEKGDLSSESTVSRIRTEHFPLTLESARPSHTSQYLCASSEYGTKNEQFFGPGTRLTVL.

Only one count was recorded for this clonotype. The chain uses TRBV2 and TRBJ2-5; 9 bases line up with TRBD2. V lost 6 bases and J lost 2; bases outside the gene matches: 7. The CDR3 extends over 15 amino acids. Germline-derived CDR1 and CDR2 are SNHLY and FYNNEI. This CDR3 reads CASSVGTSFQETQYF. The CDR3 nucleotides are TGTGCCAGCAGCGTAGGGACTAGCTTTCAAGAGACCCAGTACTTC.

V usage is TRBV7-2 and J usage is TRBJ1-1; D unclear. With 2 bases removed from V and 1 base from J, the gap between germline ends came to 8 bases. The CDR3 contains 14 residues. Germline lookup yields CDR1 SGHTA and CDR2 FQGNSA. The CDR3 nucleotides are TGTGCCAGCAGCTTATTTCAGACGAACACTGAAGCTTTCTTT. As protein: CASSLFQTNTEAFF. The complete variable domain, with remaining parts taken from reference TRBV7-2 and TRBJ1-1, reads GAGVSQSPSNKVTEKGKDVELRCDPISGHTALYWYRQSLGQGLEFLIYFQGNSAPDKSGLPSDRFSAERTGGSVSTLTIQRTQQEDSAVYLCASSLFQTNTEAFFGQGTRLTVV.

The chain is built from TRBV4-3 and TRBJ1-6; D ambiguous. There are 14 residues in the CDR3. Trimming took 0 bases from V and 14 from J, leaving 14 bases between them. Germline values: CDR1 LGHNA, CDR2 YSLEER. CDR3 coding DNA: TGCGCCAGCAGCCAAGATGTTAACACCAAATCCCTCCACTTT. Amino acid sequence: CASSQDVNTKSLHF.

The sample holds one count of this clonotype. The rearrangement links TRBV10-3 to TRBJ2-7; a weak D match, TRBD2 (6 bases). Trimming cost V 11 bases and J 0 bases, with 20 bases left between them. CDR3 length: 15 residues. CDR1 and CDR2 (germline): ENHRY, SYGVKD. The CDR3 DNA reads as TGTGCCGCTGGAGGAGGGCCAGCCGACTCCTACGAGCAGTACGTC. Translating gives CAAGGGPADSYEQYV.

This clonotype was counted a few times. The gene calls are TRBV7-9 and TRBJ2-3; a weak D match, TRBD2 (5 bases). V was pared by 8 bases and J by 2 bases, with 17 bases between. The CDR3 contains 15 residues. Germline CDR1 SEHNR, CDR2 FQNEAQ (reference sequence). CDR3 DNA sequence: TGTGCCAGCGCCCCCTGGGAGCTATTCACAGATACGCAGTATTTT. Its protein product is CASAPWELFTDTQYF.

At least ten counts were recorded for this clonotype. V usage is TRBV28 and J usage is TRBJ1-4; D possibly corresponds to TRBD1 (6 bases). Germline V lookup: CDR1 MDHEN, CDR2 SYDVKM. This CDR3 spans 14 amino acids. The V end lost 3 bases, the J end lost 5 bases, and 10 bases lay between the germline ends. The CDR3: CASSLPGQNEKLFF. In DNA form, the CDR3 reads TGTGCCAGCAGTTTGCCAGGACAGAATGAAAAACTGTTTTTT.

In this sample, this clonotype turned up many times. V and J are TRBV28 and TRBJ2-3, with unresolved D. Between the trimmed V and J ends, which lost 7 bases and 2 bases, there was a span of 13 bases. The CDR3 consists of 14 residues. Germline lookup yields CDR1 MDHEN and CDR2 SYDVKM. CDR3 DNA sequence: TGTGCCAGCACCATAGGGCAGCTCACAGATACGCAGTATTTT. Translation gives CASTIGQLTDTQYF.

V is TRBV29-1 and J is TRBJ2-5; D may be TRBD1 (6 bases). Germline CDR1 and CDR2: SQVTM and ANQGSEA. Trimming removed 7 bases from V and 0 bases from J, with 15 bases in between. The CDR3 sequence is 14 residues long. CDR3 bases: TGCAGCGAGATGGACAGATCCCACCAAGAGACCCAGTACTTC. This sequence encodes CSEMDRSHQETQYF.

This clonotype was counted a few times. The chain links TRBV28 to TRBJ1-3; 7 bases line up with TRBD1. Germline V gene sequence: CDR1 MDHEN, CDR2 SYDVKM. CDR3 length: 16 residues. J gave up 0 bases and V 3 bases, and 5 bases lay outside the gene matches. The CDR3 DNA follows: TGTGCCAGCAGTTTCGCGGGACAGATCTCTGGAAACACCATATATTTT. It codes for CASSFAGQISGNTIYF.

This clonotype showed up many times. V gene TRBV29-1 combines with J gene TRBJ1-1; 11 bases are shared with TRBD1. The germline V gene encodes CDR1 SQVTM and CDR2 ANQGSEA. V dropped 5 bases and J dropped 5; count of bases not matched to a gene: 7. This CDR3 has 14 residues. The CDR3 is CSVFPGQGGTEAFF. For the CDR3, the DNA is TGCAGCGTTTTCCCGGGACAGGGGGGAACTGAAGCTTTCTTT.

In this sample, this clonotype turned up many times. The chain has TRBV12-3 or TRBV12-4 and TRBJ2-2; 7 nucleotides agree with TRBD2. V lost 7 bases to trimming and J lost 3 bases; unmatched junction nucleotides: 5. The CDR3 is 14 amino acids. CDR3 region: CASTPGGYTGELFF. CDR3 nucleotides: TGTGCCAGCACCCCGGGAGGTTACACCGGGGAGCTGTTTTTT.

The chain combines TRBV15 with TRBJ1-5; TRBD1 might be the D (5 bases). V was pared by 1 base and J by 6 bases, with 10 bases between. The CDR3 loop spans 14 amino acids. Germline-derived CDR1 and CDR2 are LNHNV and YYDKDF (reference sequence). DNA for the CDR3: TGTGCCACCAGCAGAGCACAGGTGGGTCAGCCCCAGCATTTT. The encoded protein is CATSRAQVGQPQHF.

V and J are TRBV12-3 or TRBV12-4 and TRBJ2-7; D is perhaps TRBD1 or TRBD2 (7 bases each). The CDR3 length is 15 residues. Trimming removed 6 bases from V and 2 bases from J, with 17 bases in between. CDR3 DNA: TGTGCCAGCAGGGGCTCGACAGGGAGGGCCTACGAGCAGTACTTC. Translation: CASRGSTGRAYEQYF.

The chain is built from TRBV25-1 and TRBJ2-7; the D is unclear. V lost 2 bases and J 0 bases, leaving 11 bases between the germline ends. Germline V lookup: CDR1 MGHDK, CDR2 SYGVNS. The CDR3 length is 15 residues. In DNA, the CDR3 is TGTGCCAGCAGTGAAGAACAAGGAAGCTCCTACGAGCAGTACTTC. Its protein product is CASSEEQGSSYEQYF.

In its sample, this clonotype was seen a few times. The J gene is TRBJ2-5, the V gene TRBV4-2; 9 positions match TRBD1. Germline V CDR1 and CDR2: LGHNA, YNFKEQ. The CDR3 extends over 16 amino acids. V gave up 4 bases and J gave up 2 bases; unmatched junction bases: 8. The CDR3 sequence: CASSPTGTGSQETQYF. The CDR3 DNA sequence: TGTGCCAGCAGCCCAACCGGGACAGGGTCTCAAGAGACCCAGTACTTC.

CDR3 loop: CASSRPTSRMQTQYF. CDR3 in DNA: TGTGCCAGCAGCCGGCCGACTAGTAGGATGCAGACCCAGTACTTC. The V gene is TRBV7-9, the J gene TRBJ2-5; TRBD2 is a possible D gene (6 bases). The V gene's germline CDR1 is SEHNR and CDR2 FQNEAQ (reference sequence). With 5 bases removed from V and 6 bases from J, the gap between germline ends came to 19 bases. CDR3 size: 15 residues.